The 18 T cell receptor beta chains below all came from one sample that was sequenced in a study of T cell repertoires in cytomegalovirus infection (dated by TCRdb to the late 2010s). Instrument used: Illumina HiSeq 1500. The public reads were run again by TCRdb, first through fastp at Q25 and then through MiXCR, and only productive beta chains were kept. Rows with a matching CDR3 protein are joined into one entry that keeps the most common DNA and genes. The sample table contains fewer than 85,000 distinct CDR3 sequences; only one count was recorded for 4% of them. The top ten clonotypes cover roughly a fifth of the sample. What was sequenced was PBMCs. These receptors all stem from a human donor in good health (CMV status not recorded). Some clones in this sample may be carry-over from other donors' samples.

This clonotype was counted at least ten times. The genes are TRBV6-6 and TRBJ2-7, with TRBD2 as a possible D gene (6 bases). Germline V lookup: CDR1 MNHNY, CDR2 SVGAGI (reference sequence). The CDR3 consists of 14 residues. The ends were cut back, 7 bases at V and 0 bases at J, with 13 bases in the middle. The CDR3 loop reads CASINSGRSYEQYF. CDR3 DNA sequence: TGTGCCAGCATTAATAGCGGACGCTCCTACGAGCAGTACTTC.

This clonotype was detected many times. The chain has TRBV2 and TRBJ1-1; TRBD1 agrees at 8 bases. V shed 6 bases and J 4 bases; nucleotides not matched to a gene: 4. Germline CDR1 is SNHLY and CDR2 is FYNNEI. This CDR3 has 13 amino acids. CDR3 protein: CASRTGVFTEAFF. DNA of the CDR3: TGTGCCAGCAGGACAGGGGTTTTCACTGAAGCTTTCTTT.

In this sample, this clonotype turned up many times. The rearrangement uses TRBV11-2 and TRBJ2-3, with D tentatively TRBD1 (5 bases). Germline loops: CDR1 SGHAT, CDR2 FQNNGV. The CDR3 is 15 residues long. V shed 3 bases and J shed 1 base, with 11 bases lying between them. CDR3 sequence reads: CASSFRQFGTDTQYF. In nucleotides, the CDR3 is TGTGCCAGCAGCTTCCGACAGTTCGGCACAGATACGCAGTATTTT.

This clonotype was seen at least ten times. The chain joins TRBV7-2 to TRBJ2-7; 9 positions match TRBD1. CDR1 is SGHTA, CDR2 FQGNSA, per germline. V dropped 2 bases and J dropped 2; count of bases not matched to a gene: 7. The CDR3 contains 16 residues. CDR3 in amino acids: CASSLSRGTGTYEQYF. Written as DNA, the CDR3 is TGTGCCAGCAGCTTATCCCGGGGGACAGGGACCTACGAGCAGTACTTC. Full variable domain (rest looked up from reference TRBV7-2 and TRBJ2-7): GAGVSQSPSNKVTEKGKDVELRCDPISGHTALYWYRQSLGQGLEFLIYFQGNSAPDKSGLPSDRFSAERTGGSVSTLTIQRTQQEDSAVYLCASSLSRGTGTYEQYFGPGTRLTVT.

This clonotype was seen many times. V and J are TRBV18 and TRBJ2-7; the D gene is possibly TRBD1 (6 bases). This CDR3 contains 13 residues. Germline CDR1 KGHSH, CDR2 LQKENI. Deletions cut 1 base from V and 6 bases from J, with 10 bases between. CDR3 sequence (DNA): TGTGCCAGCTCACCACACAGGGTCGGCGAGCAGTACTTC. It specifies CASSPHRVGEQYF.

This clonotype was recorded at least ten times. The chain is built from TRBV6-8 and TRBJ1-5, with TRBD1 identical over 12 bases. Germline-derived CDR1 and CDR2 are MNHGY and SAAAGT. The CDR3 length is 19 residues. V shed 7 bases and J 1 base; nucleotides not matched to a gene: 14. The CDR3 coding sequence is TGTGCCAGCACCCCACTCGGGACAGGGGGCATCAGAAGCAATCAGCCCCAGCATTTT. Its translation is CASTPLGTGGIRSNQPQHF.

This clonotype has a count of ten or more. This sequence joins TRBV28 and TRBJ1-4; D gene uncertain. Between the trimmed V and J ends, which lost 5 bases and 2 bases, there was a span of 15 bases. Germline CDR1 MDHEN, CDR2 SYDVKM. This CDR3 spans 16 amino acids. As DNA, the CDR3 is TGTGCCAGCAGTGAGACGAGGACCTCGACTAATGAAAAACTGTTTTTT. Protein: CASSETRTSTNEKLFF.

The sample holds many counts of this clonotype. The genes are TRBV7-2 and TRBJ2-1; TRBD2 matches 15 bases. The germline gives CDR1 SGHTA, CDR2 FQGNSA. The CDR3 is 19 amino acids. Germline trimming cut 5 bases from V and 0 bases from J; bases unmatched to any gene: 8. CDR3 DNA sequence: TGTGCCAGCAGCCGAGGGACTAGCGGGGGGCAAAGCTCCTACAATGAGCAGTTCTTC. Its translation is CASSRGTSGGQSSYNEQFF.

This clonotype was counted ten times or more. V gene TRBV7-2 combines with J gene TRBJ2-1; no reliable D call. Germline V gene data show CDR1 as SGHTA and CDR2 as FQGNSA. Trimming cost V 1 base and J 3 bases, with 13 bases left between them. CDR3 length: 16 residues. The CDR3 protein is CASSLGLVGDYNEQFF. The CDR3 nucleotides read TGTGCCAGCAGCTTAGGGCTAGTTGGGGACTACAATGAGCAGTTCTTC.

At least ten counts were recorded for this clonotype. The rearrangement uses TRBV7-6 and TRBJ1-1; D is ambiguous. V lost 2 bases to trimming and J lost 5 bases, with 12 bases between them. The CDR3 extends over 14 amino acids. Per the germline V gene, CDR1 is SGHVS and CDR2 is FNYEAQ. CDR3 DNA: TGTGCCAGCAGCTTATCATACCGGGGTACTGAAGCTTTCTTT. Its protein product is CASSLSYRGTEAFF.

This clonotype was seen repeatedly, ten times or more. The chain carries TRBV7-2 and TRBJ2-1; D is unclear. The CDR3 runs to 11 residues. The germline CDR1 and CDR2 sequences are SGHTA and FQGNSA. V dropped 4 bases and J dropped 5 bases, with 3 bases sitting between them. CDR3 region: CASSSDNEQFF. CDR3 nucleotide sequence: TGTGCCAGCAGCTCGGACAATGAGCAGTTCTTC.

This clonotype was detected ten times or more. The chain has TRBV10-3 and TRBJ2-1; 7 nucleotides agree with TRBD2. The CDR3 covers 13 residues. Germline trimming cut 9 bases from V and 1 base from J; bases unmatched to any gene: 3. Germline assignment: CDR1 ENHRY and CDR2 SYGVKD. The CDR3 DNA sequence: TGTGCCATGCGAGCGGGGTCCTACAATGAGCAGTTCTTC. It is translated as CAMRAGSYNEQFF.

This clonotype has just a few counts. V and J are TRBV7-9 and TRBJ2-1; 8 bases are shared with TRBD2. This CDR3 has 16 residues. With 1 base clipped from V and 6 bases from J, the junction kept 8 bases outside the gene matches. CDR1 is SEHNR and CDR2 is FQNEAQ in the germline V gene (reference sequence). This CDR3 reads CASSLVGTSSANEQFF. As DNA, the CDR3 is TGTGCCAGCAGCTTAGTAGGGACTAGTAGCGCCAATGAGCAGTTCTTC.

This clonotype was picked up many times. The rearrangement joins TRBV7-4 to TRBJ1-5; 7 nucleotides agree with TRBD1. CDR1 and CDR2 (germline): SGHVT, SQSDAQ. The CDR3 sequence is 14 residues long. V dropped 4 bases and J dropped 4; count of bases not matched to a gene: 4. This chain's CDR3 is CASSYDRVNQPQHF. The CDR3 region has the DNA TGTGCCAGCAGCTATGACAGGGTAAATCAGCCCCAGCATTTT.

This clonotype was seen many times. This chain uses TRBV12-3 or TRBV12-4 with TRBJ2-5; weak D call: TRBD2 (5 bases). This CDR3 is 12 amino acids long. V lost 5 bases and J lost 5, with 9 bases in between. The CDR3 is CASSGWRETQYF. The CDR3 nucleotides are TGTGCCAGCAGTGGCTGGAGGGAGACCCAGTACTTC.

About this clonotype: At one end, the junction sequence differs from germline, possibly due to a read error. The chain employs TRBV7-2 and TRBJ1-1, with D maybe TRBD1 (5 bases). This CDR3 comprises 14 residues. Per germline, CDR1 SGHTA and CDR2 FQGNSA. The CDR3 DNA sequence: TGTGCCAGCAGCTTAGCGGGGTCAGTACAGGATCTAAGATTT. Translated: CASSLAGSVQDLRF.

In this sample, this clonotype turned up many times. This chain joins TRBV7-2 and TRBJ1-5; D ambiguous. The V end was cut by 3 bases, the J end by 5 bases, with 8 bases between. CDR1 is SGHTA and CDR2 is FQGNSA in the germline V gene. CDR3 length: 13 amino acids. CDR3 nucleotides: TGTGCCAGCAGCTTGAAGGTTGATCAGCCCCAGCATTTT. It specifies CASSLKVDQPQHF.

In its sample, this clonotype was seen many times. The genes are TRBV7-8 and TRBJ2-1; D may be TRBD1 (6 bases). The V end was cut by 10 bases, the J end by 7 bases, with 17 bases between. The germline gives CDR1 SGHVS, CDR2 FQNEAQ. This CDR3 is built from 13 residues. DNA of the CDR3: TGTGCCATCCGACCATGGACAGAAAATGAGCAGTTCTTC. Protein: CAIRPWTENEQFF.